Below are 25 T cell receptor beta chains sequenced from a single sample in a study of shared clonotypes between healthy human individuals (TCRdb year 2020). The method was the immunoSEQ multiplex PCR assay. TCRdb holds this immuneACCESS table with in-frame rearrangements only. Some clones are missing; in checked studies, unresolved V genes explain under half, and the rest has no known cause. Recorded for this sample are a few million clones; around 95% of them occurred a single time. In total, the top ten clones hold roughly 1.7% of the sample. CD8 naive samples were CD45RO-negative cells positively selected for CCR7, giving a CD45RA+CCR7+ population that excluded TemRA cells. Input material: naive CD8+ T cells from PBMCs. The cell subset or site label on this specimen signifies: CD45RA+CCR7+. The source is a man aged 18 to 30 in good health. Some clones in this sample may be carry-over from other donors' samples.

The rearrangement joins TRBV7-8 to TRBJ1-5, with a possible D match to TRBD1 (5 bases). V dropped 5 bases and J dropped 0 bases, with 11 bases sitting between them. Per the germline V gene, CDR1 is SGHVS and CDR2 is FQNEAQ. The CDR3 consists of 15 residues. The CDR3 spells CASSLRTLSNQPQHF. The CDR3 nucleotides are TGTGCCAGCAGCCTCCGGACACTTAGCAATCAGCCCCAGCATTTT.

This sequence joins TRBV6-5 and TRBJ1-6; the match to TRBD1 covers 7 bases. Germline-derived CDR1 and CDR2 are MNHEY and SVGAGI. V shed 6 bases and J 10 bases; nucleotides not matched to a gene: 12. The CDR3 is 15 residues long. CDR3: CASRPNRGGDSPLHF. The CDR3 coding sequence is TGTGCCAGCAGACCAAACAGGGGTGGAGACTCACCCCTCCACTTT.

The CDR3 DNA follows: TGTGCCATCAGCAGGGAGTATAATTCACCCCTCCACTTT. This translates into CAISREYNSPLHF. The V and J genes are TRBV10-3 and TRBJ1-6, with D tentatively TRBD1 (5 bases). Germline CDR1 ENHRY, CDR2 SYGVKD. V was pared by 6 bases and J by 4 bases, with 7 bases between. The CDR3 length is 13 residues.

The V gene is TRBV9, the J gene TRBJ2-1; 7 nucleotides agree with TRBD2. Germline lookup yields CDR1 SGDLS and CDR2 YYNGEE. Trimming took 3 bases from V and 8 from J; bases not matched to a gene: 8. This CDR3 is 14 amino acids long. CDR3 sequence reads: CASSAGLAVDEQFF. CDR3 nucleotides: TGTGCCAGCAGCGCGGGGCTAGCGGTTGATGAGCAGTTCTTC.

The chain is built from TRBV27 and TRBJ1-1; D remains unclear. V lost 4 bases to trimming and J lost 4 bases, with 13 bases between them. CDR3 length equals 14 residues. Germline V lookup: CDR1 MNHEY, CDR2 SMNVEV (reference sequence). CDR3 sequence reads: CASSSYLGPTEAFF. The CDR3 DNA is TGTGCCAGCAGTTCCTACCTCGGGCCCACTGAAGCTTTCTTT.

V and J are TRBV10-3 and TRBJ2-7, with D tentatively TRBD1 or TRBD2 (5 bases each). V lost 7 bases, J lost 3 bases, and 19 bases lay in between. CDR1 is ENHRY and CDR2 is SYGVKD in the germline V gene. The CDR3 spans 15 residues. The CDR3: CAIKWGPGDGYEQYF. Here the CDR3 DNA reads TGTGCCATCAAATGGGGACCCGGGGATGGCTACGAGCAGTACTTC.

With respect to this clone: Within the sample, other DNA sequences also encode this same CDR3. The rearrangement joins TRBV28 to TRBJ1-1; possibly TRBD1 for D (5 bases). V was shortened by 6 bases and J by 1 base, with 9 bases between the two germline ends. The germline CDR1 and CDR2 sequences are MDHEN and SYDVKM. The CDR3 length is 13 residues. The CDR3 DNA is TGTGCCAGCAGCTTAACAGGGAACACTGAAGCTTTCTTT. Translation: CASSLTGNTEAFF.

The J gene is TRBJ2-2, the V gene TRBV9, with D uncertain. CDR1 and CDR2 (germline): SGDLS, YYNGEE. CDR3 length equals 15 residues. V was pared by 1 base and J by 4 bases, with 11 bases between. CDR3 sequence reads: CASSVRFGVTGELFF. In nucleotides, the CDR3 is TGTGCCAGCAGCGTACGATTTGGGGTCACCGGGGAGCTGTTTTTT.

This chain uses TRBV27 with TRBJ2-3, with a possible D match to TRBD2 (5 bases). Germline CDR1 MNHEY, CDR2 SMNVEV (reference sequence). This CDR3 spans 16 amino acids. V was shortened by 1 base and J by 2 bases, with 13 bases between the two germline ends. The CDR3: CASSLLASGATDTQYF. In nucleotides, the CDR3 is TGTGCCAGCAGTTTATTGGCCAGCGGAGCCACAGATACGCAGTATTTT.

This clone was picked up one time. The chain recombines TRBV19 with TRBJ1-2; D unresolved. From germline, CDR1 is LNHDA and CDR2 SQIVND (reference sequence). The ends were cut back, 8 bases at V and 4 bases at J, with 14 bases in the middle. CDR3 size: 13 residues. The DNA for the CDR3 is TGTGCCAGTTGGGCCTCGGAGGGCTATGGCTACACCTTC. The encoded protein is CASWASEGYGYTF.

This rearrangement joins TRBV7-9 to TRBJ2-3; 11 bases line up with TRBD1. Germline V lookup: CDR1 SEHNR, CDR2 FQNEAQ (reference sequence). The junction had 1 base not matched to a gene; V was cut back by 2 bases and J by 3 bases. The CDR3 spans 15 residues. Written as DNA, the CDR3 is TGTGCCAGCAGCTTACGGGACAGGGGGACAGATACGCAGTATTTT. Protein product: CASSLRDRGTDTQYF.

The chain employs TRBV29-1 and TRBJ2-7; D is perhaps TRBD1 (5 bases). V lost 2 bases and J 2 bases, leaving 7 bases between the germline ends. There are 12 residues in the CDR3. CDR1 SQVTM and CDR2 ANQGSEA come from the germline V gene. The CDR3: CSVESRAYEQYF. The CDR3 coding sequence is TGCAGCGTTGAAAGCAGGGCCTACGAGCAGTACTTC.

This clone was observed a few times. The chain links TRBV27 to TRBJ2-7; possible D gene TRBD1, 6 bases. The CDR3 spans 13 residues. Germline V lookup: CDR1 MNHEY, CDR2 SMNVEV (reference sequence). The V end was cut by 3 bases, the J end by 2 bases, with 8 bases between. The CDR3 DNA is TGTGCCAGCAGTTTTGCAGGGGCCTACGAGCAGTACTTC. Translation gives CASSFAGAYEQYF.

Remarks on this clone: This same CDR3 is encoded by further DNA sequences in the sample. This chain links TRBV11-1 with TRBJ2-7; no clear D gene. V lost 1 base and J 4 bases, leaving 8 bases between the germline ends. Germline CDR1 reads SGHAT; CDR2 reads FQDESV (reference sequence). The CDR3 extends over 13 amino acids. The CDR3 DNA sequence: TGTGCCAGCAGCTTAGGTGTGGGGTACGAGCAGTACTTC. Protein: CASSLGVGYEQYF.

The CDR3 DNA sequence: TGTGCCAGCAGCCGAACGCGGGGACGGAACTATGGCTACACCTTC. It translates to CASSRTRGRNYGYTF. The chain couples TRBV28 to TRBJ1-2; D is possibly TRBD1 (5 bases). The CDR3 consists of 15 residues. From germline, CDR1 is MDHEN and CDR2 SYDVKM. V lost 6 bases and J 2 bases, leaving 16 bases between the germline ends.

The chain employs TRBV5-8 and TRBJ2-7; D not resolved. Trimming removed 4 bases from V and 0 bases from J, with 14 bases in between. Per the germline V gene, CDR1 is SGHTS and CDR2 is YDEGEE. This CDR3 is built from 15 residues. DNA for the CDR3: TGTGCCAGCAGCCCCGGCGGATCCTACTCCTACGAGCAGTACTTC. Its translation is CASSPGGSYSYEQYF.

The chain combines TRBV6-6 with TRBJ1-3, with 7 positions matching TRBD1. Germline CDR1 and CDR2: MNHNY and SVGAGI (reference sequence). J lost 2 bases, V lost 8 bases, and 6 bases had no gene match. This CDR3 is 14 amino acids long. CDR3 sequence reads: CASGPQGAGNTIYF. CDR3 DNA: TGTGCCAGCGGACCTCAGGGGGCTGGAAACACCATATATTTT.

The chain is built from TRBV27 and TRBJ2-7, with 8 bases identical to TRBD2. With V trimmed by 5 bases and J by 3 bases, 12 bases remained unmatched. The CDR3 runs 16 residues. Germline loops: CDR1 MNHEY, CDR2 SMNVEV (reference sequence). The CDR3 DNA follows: TGTGCCAGCAGTCCCAGTAGCGGGGTTCTTTACTACGAGCAGTACTTC. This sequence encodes CASSPSSGVLYYEQYF.

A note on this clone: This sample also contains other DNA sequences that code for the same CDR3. CDR3 in DNA: TGTGCCAGCAGAGGGACAGAAAACACTGAAGCTTTCTTT. It is translated as CASRGTENTEAFF. This rearrangement joins TRBV7-9 to TRBJ1-1, with 7 nucleotides matching TRBD1. The germline gives CDR1 SEHNR, CDR2 FQNEAQ (reference sequence). The junction had 3 bases not matched to a gene; V was cut back by 6 bases and J by 2 bases. The CDR3 extends over 13 amino acids.

The CDR3 DNA reads TGTGCCAGCAGTTTATCAGTTATGGGTGAAGCTTTCTTT. Translating gives CASSLSVMGEAFF. The chain uses TRBV27 and TRBJ1-1; D remains ambiguous. Germline V gene data show CDR1 as MNHEY and CDR2 as SMNVEV (reference sequence). Trimming pared 0 bases from V and 7 bases from J, leaving 9 bases between. The CDR3 spans 13 residues.

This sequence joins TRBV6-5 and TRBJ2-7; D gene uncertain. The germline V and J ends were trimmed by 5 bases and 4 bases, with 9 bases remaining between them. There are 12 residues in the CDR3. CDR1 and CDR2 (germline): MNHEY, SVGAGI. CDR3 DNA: TGTGCCAGCAGTGGCTCTGGGTACGAGCAGTACTTC. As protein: CASSGSGYEQYF.

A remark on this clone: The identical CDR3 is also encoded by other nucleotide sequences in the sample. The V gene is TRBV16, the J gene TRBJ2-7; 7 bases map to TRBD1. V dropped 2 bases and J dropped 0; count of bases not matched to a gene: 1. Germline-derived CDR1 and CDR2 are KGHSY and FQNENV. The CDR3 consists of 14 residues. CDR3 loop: CASSQGTVSYEQYF. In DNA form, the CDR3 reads TGTGCCAGCAGCCAAGGGACAGTCTCCTACGAGCAGTACTTC.

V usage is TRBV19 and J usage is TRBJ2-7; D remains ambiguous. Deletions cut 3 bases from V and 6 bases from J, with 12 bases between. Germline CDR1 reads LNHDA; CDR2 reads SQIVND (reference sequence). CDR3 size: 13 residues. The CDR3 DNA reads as TGTGCCAGTAGTATGCGCTACCTAGGCGAGCAGTACTTC. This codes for CASSMRYLGEQYF.

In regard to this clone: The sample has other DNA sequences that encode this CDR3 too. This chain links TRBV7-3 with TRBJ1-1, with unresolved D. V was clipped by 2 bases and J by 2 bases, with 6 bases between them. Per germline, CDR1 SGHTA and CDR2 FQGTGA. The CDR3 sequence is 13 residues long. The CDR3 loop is CASSLSRNTEAFF. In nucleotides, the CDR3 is TGTGCCAGCAGCTTATCCAGAAACACTGAAGCTTTCTTT. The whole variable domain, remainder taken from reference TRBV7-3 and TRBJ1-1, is GAGVSQTPSNKVTEKGKYVELRCDPISGHTALYWYRQSLGQGPEFLIYFQGTGAADDSGLPNDRFFAVRPEGSVSTLKIQRTERGDSAVYLCASSLSRNTEAFFGQGTRLTVV.

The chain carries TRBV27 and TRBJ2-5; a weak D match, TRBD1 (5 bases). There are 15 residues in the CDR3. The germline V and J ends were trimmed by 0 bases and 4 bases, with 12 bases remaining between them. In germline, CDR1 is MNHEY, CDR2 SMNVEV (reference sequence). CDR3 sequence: CASSLSWGYPETQYF. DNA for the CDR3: TGTGCCAGCAGTTTATCTTGGGGCTACCCAGAGACCCAGTACTTC.